A single sample is the source of the 8 T cell receptor beta chains below, sequenced in a study of T cells in women clearing cervical HPV infection. Clones were sequenced by immunoSEQ multiplex PCR, and TCRdb holds only the in-frame ones, with some missing. This repertoire includes about 32,000 clones. Sample: blood buffy coat. The receptors shown here come from a woman aged 18 to 75 with a cervical HPV16 infection that either progressed to CIN3+ or cleared (not recorded which).

Note on this clone: From the germline J gene comes the end of the CDR3, since the read stops 3 residues before it. The chain links TRBV11-2 to TRBJ2-1, with 10 bases fitting TRBD2. V shed 0 bases and J 4 bases; nucleotides not matched to a gene: 0. The CDR3 is 15 amino acids. The germline V gene has CDR1 SGHAT and CDR2 FQNNGV. CDR3 amino acids: CASSLDSGGYNEQFF. CDR3 bases read: TGTGCCAGCAGCTTAGATAGCGGGGGGTACAATGAG.

With respect to this clone: The read is 3 residues too short to cover the CDR3 end, so that end is filled in from the germline J gene. This sequence joins TRBV10-1 and TRBJ2-2, with 8 positions matching TRBD1. Germline V gene sequence: CDR1 WNHNN, CDR2 SYGVQD (reference sequence). This CDR3 comprises 14 residues. This CDR3 is CASSESPGGKKLFF. The DNA read from the CDR3 is TGCGCCAGCAGTGAGTCGCCAGGGGGCAAAAAG.

With respect to this clone: Sequencing ends 3 residues short of the CDR3 end; the germline J gene provides the rest. The chain uses TRBV11-2 and TRBJ2-3; TRBD1 matches at 7 bases. The CDR3 is made up of 15 amino acids. Trimming cost V 3 bases and J 2 bases; bases outside gene matches: 5. CDR1 is SGHAT and CDR2 is FQNNGV in the germline V gene. CDR3 DNA, as far as it was read: TGTGCCAGCAGCTTTGGGACAGTTGACACAGATACG. Amino acids: CASSFGTVDTDT. The whole CDR3 protein reads CASSFGTVDTDTQYF.

Comments on this clone: The read halts 3 residues ahead of the CDR3 end, with the missing end drawn from the germline J gene. This chain joins TRBV12-3 or TRBV12-4 and TRBJ2-7; D is uncertain. This CDR3 has 12 amino acids. V was trimmed by 0 bases and J by 3 bases, leaving 3 bases between them. The sequenced CDR3 bases are TGTGCCAGCAGTTTAGCAGGCTACGAG. This codes for CASSLAGYE. From start to end, the CDR3 is CASSLAGYEQYF.

To note about this clone: The read ends 3 residues early relative to the CDR3; the germline J gene fills the gap. The chain links TRBV14 to TRBJ1-4; possibly TRBD1 for D (6 bases). The CDR3 has 13 amino acids. Germline assignment: CDR1 SGHDN and CDR2 FVKESK. CDR3 protein: CASSQELWGPLFF. The part of the CDR3 DNA that was read is TGTGCCAGCAGCCAAGAATTATGGGGGCCA.

Concerning this clone itself: The DNA ends 3 residues before the CDR3 does, and the rest of the CDR3 is filled in from the germline J gene. The rearrangement links TRBV19 to TRBJ2-1, with a weak D call TRBD2 (5 bases). The V end lost 4 bases, the J end lost 6 bases, and 16 bases lay between the germline ends. The CDR3 has 15 amino acids. From germline, CDR1 is LNHDA and CDR2 SQIVND (reference sequence). CDR3 bases read: TGTGCCAGTAGTACCCAAGCGGTAGGAGGCAATGAG. It is translated as CASSTQAVGGNE. In full, the CDR3 is CASSTQAVGGNEQFF. The full variable domain, in which reference TRBV19 and TRBJ2-1 provide the parts outside the CDR3, is DGGITQSPKYLFRKEGQNVTLSCEQNLNHDAMYWYRQDPGQGLRLIYYSQIVNDFQKGDIAEGYSVSREKKESFPLTVTSAQKNPTAFYLCASSTQAVGGNEQFFGPGTRLTVL.

About this clone: The read ends 3 residues before the CDR3 terminus; that terminus is restored from the germline J gene. The same CDR3 can be traced to other DNA sequences in this sample. The genes are TRBV10-3 and TRBJ1-3, with 8 nucleotides matching TRBD1. J was trimmed by 0 bases and V by 6 bases; bases with no gene match: 4. CDR3 length: 15 residues. Germline V gene lookup returns CDR1 ENHRY and CDR2 SYGVKD. The DNA read from the CDR3 is TGTGCCATCAGGAACGACAGGGGCTCTGGAAACACC. It codes for CAIRNDRGSGNT. The whole CDR3 region reads CAIRNDRGSGNTIYF.

With respect to this clone: The read terminates 3 residues ahead of where the CDR3 ends, so the germline J gene completes it. The rearrangement uses TRBV20-1 and TRBJ2-3, with 9 bases identical to TRBD1. Germline V gives CDR1 DFQATT, CDR2 SNEGSKA (reference sequence). The CDR3 contains 13 residues. CDR3: CSASPGQGETQYF. The CDR3 DNA, read in part, is TGCAGTGCTAGTCCGGGACAGGGAGAGACG.